Listed below are T cell receptor beta chains from one sample, sequenced in a study of blood T cell repertoires in COVID-19. Only in-frame clones appear in the TCRdb table, and some are missing; sequencing was by immunoSEQ multiplex PCR. The sample yields 200,000 to 250,000 clones, around four fifths seen once. The sample comprised peripheral blood. Receptors were obtained from a woman of 80 years or more with COVID-19, enrolled during active disease. The CDR3 runs from the conserved cysteine through the conserved F or W. The D gene is left open where the match is weak. A clone size is listed for some rows: how often the clone was seen (once, few, many), or a class if it is expanded.

j_call | v_call | clone_size | d_call | cdr3_aa | cdr3_nt
TRBJ2-5 | TRBV29-1 | . | TRBD1 | CSVGQGAYETQYF | TGCAGCGTTGGACAGGGGGCATATGAGACCCAGTACTTC
TRBJ1-2 | TRBV5-1 | . | . | CASSRRGNYGYTF | TGCGCCAGCAGCCGACGAGGGAACTATGGCTACACCTTC
TRBJ1-4 | TRBV5-1 | . | TRBD1 | CASSPGRQGDEKLFF | TGCGCCAGCAGCCCCGGTCGACAGGGAGATGAAAAACTGTTTTTT
TRBJ2-7 | TRBV7-9 | . | . | CASSLRQNSYEQYF | TGTGCCAGCAGCTTACGACAGAACTCCTACGAGCAGTACTTC
TRBJ2-7 | TRBV4-2 | . | TRBD1 | CASSQRSDREREQYF | TGTGCCAGCAGCCAAAGGAGTGACAGGGAGCGCGAGCAGTACTTC
TRBJ2-1 | TRBV6-5 | . | TRBD1 | CASRGGQSLYNEQFF | TGTGCCAGCAGAGGGGGACAGTCTCTATACAATGAGCAGTTCTTC
TRBJ1-2 | TRBV6-5 | once | . | CASEGGDYGYTF | TGTGCCAGCGAAGGGGGGGACTATGGCTACACCTTC
TRBJ2-3 | TRBV7-2 | . | . | CASSLEGGADTQYF | TGTGCCAGCAGCTTAGAAGGGGGGGCAGATACGCAGTATTTT
TRBJ1-3 | TRBV19 | . | TRBD1 | CASTDRQGGGNTIYF | TGTGCCAGTACGGATCGACAGGGAGGTGGAAACACCATATATTTT
TRBJ2-6 | TRBV15 | . | . | CATSRDQGPSGANVLTF | TGTGCCACCAGCAGAGATCAGGGCCCCTCTGGGGCCAACGTCCTGACTTTC
TRBJ1-6 | TRBV19 | . | TRBD1 | CASSITGGDSPLHF | TGTGCCAGTAGTATCACAGGGGGGGATTCACCCCTCCACTTT
TRBJ2-5 | TRBV6-6 | . | . | CASRVPGGETQYF | TGTGCCAGCAGGGTGCCGGGGGGCGAGACCCAGTACTTC
TRBJ1-2 | TRBV28 | . | . | CASNTDRGYGYTF | TGTGCCAGCAACACCGACAGAGGCTATGGCTACACCTTC
TRBJ2-2 | TRBV30 | once | TRBD1 | CAWRIRDRDTGELFF | TGTGCCTGGAGGATACGGGACAGGGACACCGGGGAGCTGTTTTTT
TRBJ2-5 | TRBV18 | . | TRBD2 | CASSPGDLAGGFQETQYF | TGTGCCAGCTCACCAGGAGACCTAGCGGGGGGCTTCCAAGAGACCCAGTACTTC
TRBJ1-5 | TRBV7-9 | few | TRBD1 | CASSHQGEDGDNQPQHF | TGTGCCAGCAGCCATCAGGGGGAGGACGGAGATAATCAGCCCCAGCATTTT
TRBJ1-1 | TRBV20-1 | . | . | CSASMNTEAFF | TGCAGTGCTTCCATGAACACTGAAGCTTTCTTT
TRBJ2-1 | TRBV6-4 | . | . | CASVRGPSYNEQFF | TGTGCCAGCGTACGCGGGCCATCCTACAATGAGCAGTTCTTC
TRBJ1-3 | TRBV29-1 | . | . | CSVGEGSGNTIYF | TGCAGCGTTGGGGAGGGTTCTGGAAACACCATATATTTT
TRBJ1-4 | TRBV3-1/TRBV3-2 | . | . | CASSLLPRGEKLFF | TGTGCCAGCAGCCTCCTGCCCCGGGGTGAAAAACTGTTTTTT
TRBJ1-5 | TRBV6-5 | . | TRBD1 | CASSPATTGRSAQHF | TGTGCCAGCAGCCCCGCCACGACAGGGCGTTCGGCCCAGCATTTT
TRBJ2-3 | TRBV5-1 | once | TRBD2 | CASSTAGGTDTQYF | TGCGCCAGCAGCACGGCGGGGGGTACAGATACGCAGTATTTT
TRBJ1-2 | TRBV6-5 | few | . | CASSYSGQREGGYTF | TGTGCCAGCAGTTACTCGGGACAAAGGGAAGGAGGCTACACCTTC
TRBJ2-3 | TRBV18 | . | TRBD2 | CASSPSLAGDTQYF | TGTGCCAGCTCACCAAGTTTAGCGGGAGATACGCAGTATTTT
TRBJ1-5 | TRBV4-2 | . | . | CASSQGTGLVSQPQHF | TGTGCCAGCAGCCAAGGAACAGGGCTTGTCAGTCAGCCCCAGCATTTT
TRBJ2-2 | TRBV3-1/TRBV3-2 | . | . | CASSQYLPDTGELFF | TGTGCCAGCAGCCAATATCTCCCCGACACCGGGGAGCTGTTTTTT
TRBJ2-6 | TRBV7-2 | . | . | CASSLLSQGSGANVLTF | TGTGCCAGCAGCTTACTATCACAGGGTTCTGGGGCCAACGTCCTGACTTTC
TRBJ1-2 | TRBV28 | . | TRBD1 | CASSQTGDYGYTF | TGTGCCAGCAGTCAGACAGGGGACTATGGCTACACCTTC
TRBJ1-1 | TRBV6-5 | . | . | CASSSLPTGFPEAFF | TGTGCCAGCAGTTCCCTACCCACAGGGTTCCCTGAAGCTTTCTTT
TRBJ1-5 | TRBV10-3 | few | . | CAISESFSEQPQHF | TGTGCCATCAGTGAGTCCTTCAGTGAACAGCCCCAGCATTTT
TRBJ2-5 | TRBV7-9 | . | TRBD1 | CASALRQGQETQYF | TGTGCCAGCGCCCTACGACAGGGACAAGAGACCCAGTACTTC
TRBJ2-1 | TRBV5-4 | . | TRBD1 | CASSGPGQGYNEQFF | TGTGCCAGCAGCGGTCCGGGACAGGGCTACAATGAGCAGTTCTTC
TRBJ1-1 | TRBV19 | . | . | CASSPGGRPNTEAFF | TGTGCCAGTAGTCCGGGCGGGCGGCCTAACACTGAAGCTTTCTTT
TRBJ2-1 | TRBV21-1 | . | . | CASSPGLAGPNYNEQFF | TGTGCCAGCAGCCCCGGGCTAGCGGGACCGAACTACAATGAGCAGTTCTTC
TRBJ1-2 | TRBV3-1/TRBV3-2 | . | TRBD1 | CASSQEPRRGQNYGYTF | TGTGCCAGCAGCCAAGAACCCCGCAGGGGGCAGAACTATGGCTACACCTTC
TRBJ2-2 | TRBV3-1/TRBV3-2 | few | . | CASSRKGYTGELFF | TGTGCCAGCAGCCGTAAGGGGTACACCGGGGAGCTGTTTTTT
TRBJ2-1 | TRBV5-6 | . | . | CASSLRGPRNEQFF | TGTGCCAGCAGCCTAAGGGGTCCCAGAAATGAGCAGTTCTTC
TRBJ1-1 | TRBV7-9 | few | . | CASSYTLTTAGTEAFF | TGTGCCAGCAGCTACACCCTTACCACCGCGGGGACTGAAGCTTTCTTT
TRBJ2-7 | TRBV5-1 | . | TRBD1 | CASSQGTGGRYEQYF | TGCGCCAGCAGCCAGGGGACAGGGGGCCGCTACGAGCAGTACTTC
TRBJ1-3 | TRBV18 | . | TRBD1 | CASSSRDSKENTIYF | TGTGCCAGCTCATCCCGGGACAGTAAAGAAAACACCATATATTTT
TRBJ2-7 | TRBV5-1 | . | TRBD2 | CASSEGLAGDSYEQYF | TGCGCCAGCAGCGAGGGACTAGCGGGGGACTCCTACGAGCAGTACTTC
TRBJ2-5 | TRBV2 | . | TRBD1 | CASSDLGTGSVETQYF | TGTGCCAGCAGTGATTTGGGGACAGGGAGTGTGGAGACCCAGTACTTC
TRBJ2-3 | TRBV18 | . | . | CASSPPALAYTDTQYF | TGTGCCAGCTCACCACCTGCACTAGCCTACACAGATACGCAGTATTTT
TRBJ2-7 | TRBV7-9 | . | TRBD2 | CASSSRLAGTHEQYF | TGTGCCAGCAGCTCGAGACTAGCGGGAACCCACGAGCAGTACTTC
TRBJ2-3 | TRBV11-2 | . | . | CASSLVSGPSGADTQYF | TGTGCCAGCAGCTTAGTATCAGGCCCCTCGGGGGCAGATACGCAGTATTTT
TRBJ1-1 | TRBV29-1 | . | . | CSVRSRYREENTEAFF | TGCAGCGTTCGTTCCCGTTATCGAGAGGAGAACACTGAAGCTTTCTTT
TRBJ1-1 | TRBV6-2/TRBV6-3 | . | . | CASSYSSRQAFF | TGTGCCAGCAGTTACTCGAGCAGGCAAGCTTTCTTT
TRBJ2-7 | TRBV3-1/TRBV3-2 | . | TRBD2 | CASSQRGVNEQYF | TGTGCCAGCAGCCAGCGGGGGGTGAACGAGCAGTACTTC
TRBJ1-2 | TRBV6-2/TRBV6-3 | . | . | CASSSTGFDGYTF | TGTGCCAGCAGTTCCACAGGGTTTGATGGCTACACCTTC
TRBJ2-7 | TRBV6-6 | . | . | CASSRNELAYSYEQYF | TGTGCCAGCAGTCGTAATGAACTAGCTTACTCCTACGAGCAGTACTTC
TRBJ2-1 | TRBV3-1/TRBV3-2 | . | TRBD2 | CASSLLAGAQGEQFF | TGTGCCAGCAGCCTTCTAGCGGGAGCCCAGGGTGAGCAGTTCTTC
TRBJ1-1 | TRBV5-1 | . | . | CASSFRLRDNTEAFF | TGCGCCAGCAGCTTCAGGCTCAGGGATAACACTGAAGCTTTCTTT